This T cell receptor beta chain was identified in a study of tumor-infiltrating lymphocytes in primary liver carcinoma. General study points: Tumors had a significantly higher top-250-clone fraction than blood (p = 0.039).

TCR beta cDNA was reverse-transcribed from 400 to 500 ng of total RNA. The reaction used a constant-region primer and ProtoScript II reverse transcriptase. Three nested multiplex PCR rounds, a slightly modified ARM-PCR method, built the TCR beta libraries. The two initial PCR rounds, roughly 11 cycles each, used TRBV1-TRBV30 forward and C-beta reverse primers. One entry per CDR3 protein, called by TCRdb with MiXCR from the multiplex PCR reads. This table holds some 190,000 distinct CDR3 sequences, around 85% found once. From germline, CDR1 is MDHEN and CDR2 SYDVKM. There are 17 residues in the CDR3. Co-extraction of RNA and DNA was performed on about 19-31 mg of unsorted bulk tissue. The patients, who had chronic HBV infection, were treatment-naive (untreated). Every tumor specimen contained over 85% viable tumor cells. Notes on this clonotype: Its matching antigen is unknown. A much bigger clone sits one base away, suggesting this may be a read error.

The source is a man aged 40-49 years with primary liver carcinoma and hepatitis B virus infection. Sequencing was carried out using tumor tissue from primary liver carcinoma. The chain uses TRBV28 and TRBJ2-3, with 10 bases matching TRBD2. Here the CDR3 reads CASSLRLLAGATVTQYF. The DNA of the CDR3 is TGTGCCAGCAGTTTACGGCTGCTAGCGGGAGCTACAGTTACGCAGTATTTT.